This T cell receptor beta chain derives from a study of cytomegalovirus exposure and HLA in healthy donors. This clone was seen a handful of times. The PCR ran on 60 Vbeta and 13 Jbeta primers. Assay: immunoSEQ multiplex PCR; the TCRdb copy retains only in-frame clones and omits some. The table lists fewer than 250,000 clones, around 79% of them singletons. CDR1 MNHEY and CDR2 SMNVEV come from the germline V gene (reference sequence). The CDR3 length is 14 residues. Trimming stripped 3 bases from V and 4 bases from J, with 13 bases between. The specimen sequenced was PBMCs. This TCR was sampled from a man aged 18 to 30 in good health and CMV-seronegative. The V call is TRBV27, the J call TRBJ2-7, with D possibly TRBD1 on 6 matching bases. In nucleotides, the CDR3 is TGTGCCAGCAGTTTTTGGGGGCGCGGTTACGAGCAGTACTTC. Protein sequence: CASSFWGRGYEQYF.